Below are 8 T cell receptor beta chains sequenced from a single sample in a study of blood T cell repertoires in COVID-19. Method: immunoSEQ multiplex PCR; TCRdb's copy keeps in-frame clones and lacks some. The table has roughly 120,000 clones, approximately 83% seen once; the top ten hold 0.7% to 0.85%. The sample taken for sequencing was peripheral blood. These receptors came from a woman in her seventies with acute or convalescent COVID-19.

This sequence joins TRBV19 and TRBJ2-3; 9 nucleotides align to TRBD1. Unmatched junction bases numbered 8, after V lost 4 bases and J lost 3 bases. Germline V gene sequence: CDR1 LNHDA, CDR2 SQIVND (reference sequence). The CDR3 sequence is 16 residues long. The DNA of the CDR3 is TGTGCCAGTAGTACGCTACAGGGGGCCGGGACAGATACGCAGTATTTT. It yields the protein CASSTLQGAGTDTQYF. The full variable domain, with the rest looked up from reference TRBV19 and TRBJ2-3, is DGGITQSPKYLFRKEGQNVTLSCEQNLNHDAMYWYRQDPGQGLRLIYYSQIVNDFQKGDIAEGYSVSREKKESFPLTVTSAQKNPTAFYLCASSTLQGAGTDTQYFGPGTRLTVL.

This clone has just a few counts. The rearrangement uses TRBV6-1 and TRBJ1-1; tentatively, D is TRBD1 (5 bases). CDR1 is MNHNS and CDR2 is SASEGT in the germline V gene. The CDR3 has 12 residues. Between the trimmed V and J ends, which lost 3 bases and 5 bases, there was a span of 7 bases. DNA for the CDR3: TGTGCCAGCAGTGACAGGGTTACTGAAGCTTTCTTT. This translates into CASSDRVTEAFF.

The chain uses TRBV6-5 and TRBJ1-6, with D possibly matching TRBD1 (6 bases). Germline values: CDR1 MNHEY, CDR2 SVGAGI. V was clipped by 6 bases and J by 8 bases, with 14 bases between them. CDR3 length equals 14 residues. CDR3 loop: CASRKGGADSPLHF. The CDR3 DNA sequence: TGTGCCAGCAGAAAAGGGGGTGCGGATTCACCCCTCCACTTT.

The chain is built from TRBV19 and TRBJ2-1; weak D call: TRBD2 (6 bases). Germline lookup yields CDR1 LNHDA and CDR2 SQIVND (reference sequence). The CDR3 is made up of 13 amino acids. V lost 4 bases and J 8 bases, leaving 12 bases between the germline ends. The CDR3 coding sequence is TGTGCCAGTAGTACCATTCTAGCGTATGAGCAGTTCTTC. Encoded protein: CASSTILAYEQFF.

The chain employs TRBV5-1 and TRBJ2-2, with 11 bases matching TRBD2. V lost 0 bases and J lost 1; bases outside the gene matches: 8. CDR1 and CDR2 from the germline V gene are SGHRS and YFSETQ. The length of the CDR3 is 19 residues. The DNA for the CDR3 is TGCGCCAGCAGCTTGGAAGCTAGCGGGGGGCCCCAGAACACCGGGGAGCTGTTTTTT. Translated, it gives CASSLEASGGPQNTGELFF.

This chain links TRBV19 with TRBJ1-4; no clear D gene. The V gene lost 9 bases and the J gene lost 4 bases, with 15 bases spanning the gap. Germline V CDR1 and CDR2: LNHDA, SQIVND (reference sequence). This CDR3 has 14 residues. The CDR3: CASDSGSVNEKLFF. The CDR3 DNA reads TGTGCCAGCGACTCCGGTAGTGTTAATGAAAAACTGTTTTTT.

The rearrangement links TRBV12-3 or TRBV12-4 to TRBJ2-7; 8 bases are shared with TRBD1. The J segment lost 5 bases and the V segment lost 1 base, leaving 1 base of the junction unmatched. The CDR3 covers 13 residues. The CDR3 DNA sequence: TGTGCCAGCAGTTTAGACAGGGGGGACGAGCAGTACTTC. Its translation: CASSLDRGDEQYF.

This chain links TRBV6-1 with TRBJ1-2, with D possibly TRBD1 on 6 matching bases. From germline, CDR1 is MNHNS and CDR2 SASEGT. V was shortened by 2 bases and J by 4 bases, with 17 bases between the two germline ends. CDR3 length: 16 residues. The CDR3 DNA sequence: TGTGCCAGCAGTGAATTCTCGGGGGGCCGAAGCTATGGCTACACCTTC. Residues: CASSEFSGGRSYGYTF.